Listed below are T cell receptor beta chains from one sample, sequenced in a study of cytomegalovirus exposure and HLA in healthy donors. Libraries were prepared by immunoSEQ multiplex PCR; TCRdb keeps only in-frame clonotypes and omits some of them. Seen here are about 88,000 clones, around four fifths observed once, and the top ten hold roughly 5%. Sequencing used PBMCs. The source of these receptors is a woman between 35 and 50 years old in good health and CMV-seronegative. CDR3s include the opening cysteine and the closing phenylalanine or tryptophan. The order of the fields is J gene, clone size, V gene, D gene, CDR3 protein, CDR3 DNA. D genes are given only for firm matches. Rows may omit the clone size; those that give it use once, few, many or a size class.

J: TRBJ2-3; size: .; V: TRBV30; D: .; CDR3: CAWSQATGTDTQYF; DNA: TGTGCCTGGAGTCAGGCAACAGGCACAGATACGCAGTATTTT
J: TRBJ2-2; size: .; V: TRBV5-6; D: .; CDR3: CASSLTGNTGELFF; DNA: TGTGCCAGCAGCTTGACGGGAAACACCGGGGAGCTGTTTTTT
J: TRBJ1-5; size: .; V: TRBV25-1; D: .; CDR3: CASNNTGRVNQPQHF; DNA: TGTGCCAGCAATAACACCGGGAGGGTTAATCAGCCCCAGCATTTT
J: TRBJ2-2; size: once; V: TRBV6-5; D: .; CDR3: CASKSYTGELFF; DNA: TGTGCCAGCAAAAGCTACACCGGGGAGCTGTTTTTT
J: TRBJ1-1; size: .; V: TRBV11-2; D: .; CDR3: CASSPDRGGAFF; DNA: TGTGCCAGCAGCCCCGACCGGGGTGGAGCTTTCTTT
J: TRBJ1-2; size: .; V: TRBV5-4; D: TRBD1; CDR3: CASSQEQGAIGYTF; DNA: TGTGCCAGCAGTCAAGAACAGGGGGCGATTGGCTACACCTTC
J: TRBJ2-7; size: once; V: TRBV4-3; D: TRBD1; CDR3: CASSPRGGSGQGTYEQYF; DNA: TGCGCCAGCAGCCCCCGGGGAGGGTCGGGACAGGGGACCTACGAGCAGTACTTC
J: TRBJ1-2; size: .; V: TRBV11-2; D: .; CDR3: CASSLSGIYGYTF; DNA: TGTGCCAGCAGCTTATCGGGGATCTATGGCTACACCTTC
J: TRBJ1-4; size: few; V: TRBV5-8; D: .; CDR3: CASSRNSGLPNEKLFF; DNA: TGTGCCAGCAGCCGTAATTCGGGACTCCCTAATGAAAAACTGTTTTTT
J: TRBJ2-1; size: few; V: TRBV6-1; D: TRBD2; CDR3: CASSDPAGGYNEQFF; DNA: TGTGCCAGCAGTGACCCGGCGGGGGGGTACAATGAGCAGTTCTTC
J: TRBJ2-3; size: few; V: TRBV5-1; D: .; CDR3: CASSPGWGGSTDTQYF; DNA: TGCGCCAGCAGCCCTGGATGGGGGGGCAGCACAGATACGCAGTATTTT
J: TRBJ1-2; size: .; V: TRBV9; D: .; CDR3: CASSATLTAANYGYTF; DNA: TGTGCCAGCAGCGCCACCCTTACAGCAGCTAACTATGGCTACACCTTC
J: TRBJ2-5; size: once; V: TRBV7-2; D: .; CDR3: CASSVGPDRRETQYF; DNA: TGTGCCAGCAGCGTAGGGCCCGACAGGCGAGAGACCCAGTACTTC
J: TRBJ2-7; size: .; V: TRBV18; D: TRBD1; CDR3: CASSPPPGQGTIYEQYF; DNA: TGTGCCAGCTCACCACCCCCGGGACAGGGGACGATTTACGAGCAGTACTTC
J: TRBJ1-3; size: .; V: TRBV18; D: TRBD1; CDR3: CASSPDRENTIYF; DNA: TGTGCCAGCTCACCGGACAGGGAGAACACCATATATTTT
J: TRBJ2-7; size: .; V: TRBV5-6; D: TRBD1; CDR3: CASSYRTGAKYEQYF; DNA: TGTGCCAGCAGCTACCGGACAGGGGCGAAATACGAGCAGTACTTC
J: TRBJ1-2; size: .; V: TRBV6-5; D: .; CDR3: CASRHDAGFGYTF; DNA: TGTGCCAGCAGACACGATGCGGGTTTTGGCTACACCTTC
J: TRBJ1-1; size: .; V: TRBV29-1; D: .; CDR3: CSVRSGLNTEAFF; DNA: TGCAGCGTTCGGTCGGGTCTTAACACTGAAGCTTTCTTT
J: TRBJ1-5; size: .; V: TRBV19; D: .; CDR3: CASSIWAQPQHF; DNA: TGTGCCAGTAGTATATGGGCGCAGCCCCAGCATTTT
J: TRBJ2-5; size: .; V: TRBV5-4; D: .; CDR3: CASSRGGSGETQYF; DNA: TGTGCCAGCAGCCGAGGGGGAAGCGGAGAGACCCAGTACTTC
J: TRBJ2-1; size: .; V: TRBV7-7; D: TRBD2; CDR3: CASTPWREYQFF; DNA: TGTGCCAGCACCCCTTGGCGGGAGTATCAGTTCTTC
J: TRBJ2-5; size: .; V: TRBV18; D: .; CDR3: CASSPGLVGVEETQYF; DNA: TGTGCCAGCTCACCAGGGTTAGTCGGGGTTGAAGAGACCCAGTACTTC
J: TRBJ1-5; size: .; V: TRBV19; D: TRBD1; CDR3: CASKRRDSYQPQHF; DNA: TGTGCCAGTAAACGACGGGACAGTTATCAGCCCCAGCATTTT
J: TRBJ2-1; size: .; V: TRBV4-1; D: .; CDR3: CASSPTGIHEQFF; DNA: TGCGCCAGCAGCCCCACAGGTATCCATGAGCAGTTCTTC
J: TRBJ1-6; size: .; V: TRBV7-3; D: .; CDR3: CASSPGQKNSPLHF; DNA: TGTGCCAGCAGCCCCGGACAGAAGAATTCACCCCTCCACTTT
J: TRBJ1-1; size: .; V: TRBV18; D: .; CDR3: CASSPLDIMNTEAFF; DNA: TGTGCCAGCTCACCCCTTGACATAATGAACACTGAAGCTTTCTTT
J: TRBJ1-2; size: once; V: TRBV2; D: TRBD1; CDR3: CASSEAGGTGSYGYTF; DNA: TGTGCCAGCAGTGAAGCCGGGGGGACAGGGTCTTATGGCTACACCTTC
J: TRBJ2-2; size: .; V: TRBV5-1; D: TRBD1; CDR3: CASSLYRQGFIGDTGELFF; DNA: TGCGCCAGCAGCTTGTACCGACAGGGATTTATTGGGGACACCGGGGAGCTGTTTTTT
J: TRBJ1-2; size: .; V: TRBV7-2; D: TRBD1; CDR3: CASSPTGTVDYGYTF; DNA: TGTGCCAGCAGCCCAACGGGGACAGTCGACTATGGCTACACCTTC
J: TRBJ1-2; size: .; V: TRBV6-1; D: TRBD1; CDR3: CASRSGQGVYGYTF; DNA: TGTGCCAGCAGATCGGGACAGGGGGTCTATGGCTACACCTTC
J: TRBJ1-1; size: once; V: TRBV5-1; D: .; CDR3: CASSLGREGGKAFF; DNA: TGCGCCAGCAGCTTGGGACGGGAGGGGGGCAAGGCTTTCTTT
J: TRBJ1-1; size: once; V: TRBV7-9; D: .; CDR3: CASSWSQGIDEAFF; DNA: TGTGCCAGCAGCTGGAGCCAGGGGATCGATGAAGCTTTCTTT
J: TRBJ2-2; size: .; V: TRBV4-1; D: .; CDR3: CASGADPVFLTGELFF; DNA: TGCGCCAGCGGGGCAGACCCGGTTTTTTTGACCGGGGAGCTGTTTTTT
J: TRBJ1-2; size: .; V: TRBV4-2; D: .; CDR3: CASSQDLGYTF; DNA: TGTGCCAGCAGCCAAGACCTTGGCTACACCTTC
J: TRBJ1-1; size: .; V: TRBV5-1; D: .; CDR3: CASSLIGALNTEAFF; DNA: TGCGCCAGCAGCTTAATCGGAGCACTGAACACTGAAGCTTTCTTT
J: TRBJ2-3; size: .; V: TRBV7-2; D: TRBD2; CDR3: CASRRGGGVTDTQYF; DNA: TGTGCCAGCAGGCGCGGCGGGGGGGTCACAGATACGCAGTATTTT
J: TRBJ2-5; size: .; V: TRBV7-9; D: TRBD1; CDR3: CASSQRGSPGQGRETQYF; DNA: TGTGCCAGCAGCCAGCGCGGGTCCCCCGGACAGGGACGGGAGACCCAGTACTTC
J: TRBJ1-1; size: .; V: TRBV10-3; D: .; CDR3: CAISPPGVRENTEAFF; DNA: TGTGCCATCAGCCCCCCAGGAGTACGGGAGAACACTGAAGCTTTCTTT
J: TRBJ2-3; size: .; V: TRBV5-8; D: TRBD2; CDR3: CASSDLAGGTVQYF; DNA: TGTGCCAGCAGCGATCTAGCGGGGGGTACAGTGCAGTATTTT
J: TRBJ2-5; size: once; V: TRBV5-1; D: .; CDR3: CASRAQETQYF; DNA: TGCGCCAGCAGGGCCCAAGAGACCCAGTACTTC
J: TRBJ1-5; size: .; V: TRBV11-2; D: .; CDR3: CASSLYGGRDQPQHF; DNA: TGTGCCAGCAGCTTATATGGGGGGAGGGATCAGCCCCAGCATTTT
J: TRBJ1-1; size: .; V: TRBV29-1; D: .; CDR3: CSGQGSLGGTEAFF; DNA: TGCAGCGGACAAGGGTCTTTGGGGGGCACTGAAGCTTTCTTT
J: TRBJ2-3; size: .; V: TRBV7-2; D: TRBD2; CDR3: CASSDPGTRGSTDTQYF; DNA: TGTGCCAGCAGCGACCCCGGGACTAGGGGATCCACAGATACGCAGTATTTT
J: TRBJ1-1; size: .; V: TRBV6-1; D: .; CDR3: CASSEGGGRTEAFF; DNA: TGTGCCAGCAGTGAAGGCGGGGGGAGGACTGAAGCTTTCTTT
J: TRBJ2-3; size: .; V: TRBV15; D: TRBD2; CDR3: CATSRGGRADTQYF; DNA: TGTGCCACCAGCCGGGGGGGCCGAGCAGATACGCAGTATTTT